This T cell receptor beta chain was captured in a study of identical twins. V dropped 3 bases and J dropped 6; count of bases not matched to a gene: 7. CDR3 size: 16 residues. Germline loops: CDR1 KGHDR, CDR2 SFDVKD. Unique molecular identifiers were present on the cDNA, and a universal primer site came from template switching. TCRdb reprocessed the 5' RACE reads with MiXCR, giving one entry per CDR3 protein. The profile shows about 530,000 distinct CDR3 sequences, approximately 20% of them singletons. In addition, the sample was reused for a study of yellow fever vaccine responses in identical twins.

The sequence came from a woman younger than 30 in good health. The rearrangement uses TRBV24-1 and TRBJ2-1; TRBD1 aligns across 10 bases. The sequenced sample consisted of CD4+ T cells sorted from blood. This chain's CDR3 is CATSDPPRTGGNEQFF. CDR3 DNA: TGTGCCACCAGTGATCCGCCGCGGACAGGGGGCAATGAGCAGTTCTTC.